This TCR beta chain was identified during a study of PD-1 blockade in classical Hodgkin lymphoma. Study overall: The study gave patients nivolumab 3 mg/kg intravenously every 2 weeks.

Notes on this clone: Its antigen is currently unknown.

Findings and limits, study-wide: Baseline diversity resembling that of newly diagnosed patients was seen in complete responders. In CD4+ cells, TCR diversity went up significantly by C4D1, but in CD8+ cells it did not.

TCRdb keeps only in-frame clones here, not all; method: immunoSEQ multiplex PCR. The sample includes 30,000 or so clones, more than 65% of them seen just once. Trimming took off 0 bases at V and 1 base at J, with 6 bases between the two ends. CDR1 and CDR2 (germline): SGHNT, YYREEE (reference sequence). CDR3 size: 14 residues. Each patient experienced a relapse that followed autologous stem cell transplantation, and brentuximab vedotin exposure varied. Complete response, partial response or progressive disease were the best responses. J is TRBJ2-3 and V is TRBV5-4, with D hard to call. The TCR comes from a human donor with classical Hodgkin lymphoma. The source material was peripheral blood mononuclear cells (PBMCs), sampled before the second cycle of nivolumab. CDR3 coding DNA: TGTGCCAGCAGCTTGGGGGTTGGCACAGATACGCAGTATTTT. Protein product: CASSLGVGTDTQYF.